This T cell receptor (beta chain) was identified during a study of T-cell memory formation after mild COVID-19. Study context: For the most part, TCR clusters were specific to one donor. Broader study findings: There were some responding clones in pre-infection memory, which suggested that cross-reactive memory had joined. Later expanders leaned toward CD4+, whereas clones contracting from day 15 to 85 were balanced CD4/CD8.

Each CDR3 protein is one row after TCRdb ran MiXCR on the 5' RACE reads. This table holds about 540,000 distinct CDR3 sequences, roughly 21% found once. V lost 5 bases, J lost 6 bases, and 9 bases stayed unmatched. The CDR3 has 16 amino acids. In the case of this clonotype: Its specificity is unknown.

This chain joins TRBV12-3 or TRBV12-4 and TRBJ2-2; 10 nucleotides align to TRBD1. Sequenced sample: PBMCs or a T cell subset sorted from them (not recorded which). The source of this sequence is an adult woman who had mild COVID-19 (a few samples of this study predate the infection). Cell type and time point are not known. CDR3 sequence reads: CASSRSRDRGAGELFF. CDR3 bases: TGTGCCAGCAGTCGGTCCCGGGACAGGGGAGCCGGGGAGCTGTTTTTT.